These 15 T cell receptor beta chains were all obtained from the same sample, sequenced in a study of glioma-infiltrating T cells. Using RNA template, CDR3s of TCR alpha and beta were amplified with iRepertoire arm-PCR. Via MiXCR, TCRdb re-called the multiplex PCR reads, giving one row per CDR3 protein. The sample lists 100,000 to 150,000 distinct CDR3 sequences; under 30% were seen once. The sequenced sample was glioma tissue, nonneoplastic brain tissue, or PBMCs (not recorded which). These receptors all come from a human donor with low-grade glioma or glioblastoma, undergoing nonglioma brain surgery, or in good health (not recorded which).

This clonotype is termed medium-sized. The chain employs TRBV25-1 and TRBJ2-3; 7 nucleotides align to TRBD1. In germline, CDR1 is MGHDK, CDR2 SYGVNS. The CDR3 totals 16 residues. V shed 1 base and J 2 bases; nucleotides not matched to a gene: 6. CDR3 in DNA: TGTGCCAGCAGTGAATCCCAGGGGGTCAACACAGATACGCAGTATTTT. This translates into CASSESQGVNTDTQYF.

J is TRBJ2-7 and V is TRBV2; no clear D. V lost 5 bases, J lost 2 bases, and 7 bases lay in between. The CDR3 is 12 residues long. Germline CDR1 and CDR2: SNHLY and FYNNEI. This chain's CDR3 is CASSHRTYEQYV. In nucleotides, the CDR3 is TGTGCCAGCAGTCACAGAACCTACGAGCAGTACGTC.

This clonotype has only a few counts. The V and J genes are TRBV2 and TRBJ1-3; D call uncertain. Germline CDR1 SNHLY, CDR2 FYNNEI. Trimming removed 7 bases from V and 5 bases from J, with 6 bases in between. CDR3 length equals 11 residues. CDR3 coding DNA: TGTGCCAGCAATCAGAGAAACACCATATATTTT. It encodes CASNQRNTIYF. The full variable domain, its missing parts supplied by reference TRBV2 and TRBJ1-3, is EPEVTQTPSHQVTQMGQEVILRCVPISNHLYFYWYRQILGQKVEFLVSFYNNEISEKSEIFDDQFSVERPDGSNFTLKIRSTKLEDSAMYFCASNQRNTIYFGEGSWLTVV.

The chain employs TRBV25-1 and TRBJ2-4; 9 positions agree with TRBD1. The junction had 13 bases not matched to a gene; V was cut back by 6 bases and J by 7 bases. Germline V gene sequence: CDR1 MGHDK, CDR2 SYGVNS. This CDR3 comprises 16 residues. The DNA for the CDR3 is TGTGCCAGCAGCCTCGGGACAGGGATGATGAGGAACATTCAGTACTTC. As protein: CASSLGTGMMRNIQYF.

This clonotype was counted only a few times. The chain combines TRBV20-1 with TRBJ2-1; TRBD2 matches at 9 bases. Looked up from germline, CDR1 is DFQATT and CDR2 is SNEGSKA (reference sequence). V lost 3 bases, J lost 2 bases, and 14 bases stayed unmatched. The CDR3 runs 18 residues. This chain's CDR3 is CSARSLAGGESAYNEQFF. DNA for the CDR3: TGCAGTGCTAGGAGCCTGGCGGGGGGGGAAAGTGCCTACAATGAGCAGTTCTTC.

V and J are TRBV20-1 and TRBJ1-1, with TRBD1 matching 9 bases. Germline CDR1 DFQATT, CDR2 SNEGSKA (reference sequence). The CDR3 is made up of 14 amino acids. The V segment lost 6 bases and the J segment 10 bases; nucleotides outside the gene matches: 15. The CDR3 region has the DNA TGCAGTGCCCAGGGACAGGGACCCACTGACGGAGCTTTCTTT. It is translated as CSAQGQGPTDGAFF.

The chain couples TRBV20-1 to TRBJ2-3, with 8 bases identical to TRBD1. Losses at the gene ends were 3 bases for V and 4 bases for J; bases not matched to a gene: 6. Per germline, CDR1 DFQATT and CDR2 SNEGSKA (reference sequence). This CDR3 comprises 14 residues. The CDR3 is CSASGGQVSDTQYF. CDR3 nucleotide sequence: TGCAGTGCTAGCGGGGGACAGGTGTCAGATACGCAGTATTTT.

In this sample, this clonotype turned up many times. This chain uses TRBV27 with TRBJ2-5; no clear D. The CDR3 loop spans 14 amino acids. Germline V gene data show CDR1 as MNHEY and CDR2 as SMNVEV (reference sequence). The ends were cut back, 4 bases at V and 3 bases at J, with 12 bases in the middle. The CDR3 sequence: CASSSPEEKETQYF. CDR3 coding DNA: TGTGCCAGCAGTTCTCCCGAGGAGAAAGAGACCCAGTACTTC.

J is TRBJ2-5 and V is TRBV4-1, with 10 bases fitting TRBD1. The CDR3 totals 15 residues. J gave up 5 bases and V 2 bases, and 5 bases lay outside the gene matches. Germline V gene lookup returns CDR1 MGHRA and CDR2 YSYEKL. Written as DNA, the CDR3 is TGCGCCAGCAGCCAAAAGACAGGGGGCGCGGAGACCCAGTACTTC. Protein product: CASSQKTGGAETQYF.

The CDR3 DNA follows: TGTGCCAGCAGTTTATTAGCGGGGGACGAGCAGTACGTC. Its translation: CASSLLAGDEQYV. The rearrangement links TRBV27 to TRBJ2-7, with 9 bases that match TRBD2. The germline gives CDR1 MNHEY, CDR2 SMNVEV (reference sequence). This CDR3 has 13 amino acids. The junction had 0 bases not matched to a gene; V was cut back by 1 base and J by 5 bases.

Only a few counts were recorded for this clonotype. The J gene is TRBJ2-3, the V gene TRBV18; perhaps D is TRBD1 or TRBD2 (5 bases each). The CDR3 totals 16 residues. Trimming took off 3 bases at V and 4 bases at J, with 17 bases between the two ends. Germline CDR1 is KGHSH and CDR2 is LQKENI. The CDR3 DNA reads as TGTGCCAGCTCACCGGAGGTCCCAGGGATAGCAGATACGCAGTATTTT. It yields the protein CASSPEVPGIADTQYF. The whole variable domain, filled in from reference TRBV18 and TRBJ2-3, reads NAGVMQNPRHLVRRRGQEARLRCSPMKGHSHVYWYRQLPEEGLKFMVYLQKENIIDESGMPKERFSAEFPKEGPSILRIQQVVRGDSAAYFCASSPEVPGIADTQYFGPGTRLTVL.

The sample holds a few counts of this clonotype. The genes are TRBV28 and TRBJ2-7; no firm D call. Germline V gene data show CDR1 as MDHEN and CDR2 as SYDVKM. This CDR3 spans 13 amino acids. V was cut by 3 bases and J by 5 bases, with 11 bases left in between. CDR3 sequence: CASSFRVVNEQYV. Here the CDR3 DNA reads TGTGCCAGCAGTTTCCGAGTGGTCAACGAGCAGTACGTC.

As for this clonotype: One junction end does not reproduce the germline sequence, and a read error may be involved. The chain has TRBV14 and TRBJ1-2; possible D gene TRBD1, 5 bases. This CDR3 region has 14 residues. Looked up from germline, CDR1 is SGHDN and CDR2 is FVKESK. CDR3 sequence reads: CAGSQGAGRYGYTF. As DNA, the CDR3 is TGTGCCGGCAGCCAAGGGGCAGGGCGGTATGGCTACACCTTC.

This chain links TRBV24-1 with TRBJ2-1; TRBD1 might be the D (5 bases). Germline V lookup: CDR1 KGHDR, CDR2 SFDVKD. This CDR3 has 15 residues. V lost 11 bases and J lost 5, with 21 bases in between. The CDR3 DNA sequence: TGTGCCATCAGCCCTAAACAGGCGCCCAACAATGAGCAGTTCTTC. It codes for CAISPKQAPNNEQFF.

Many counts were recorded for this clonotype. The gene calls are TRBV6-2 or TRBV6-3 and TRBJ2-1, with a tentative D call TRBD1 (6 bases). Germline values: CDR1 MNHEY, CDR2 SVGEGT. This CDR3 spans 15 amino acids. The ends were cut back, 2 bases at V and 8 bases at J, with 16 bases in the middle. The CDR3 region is CASSYSGGSLHEQFF. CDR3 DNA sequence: TGTGCCAGCAGTTACAGTGGGGGCTCGTTGCATGAGCAGTTCTTC.